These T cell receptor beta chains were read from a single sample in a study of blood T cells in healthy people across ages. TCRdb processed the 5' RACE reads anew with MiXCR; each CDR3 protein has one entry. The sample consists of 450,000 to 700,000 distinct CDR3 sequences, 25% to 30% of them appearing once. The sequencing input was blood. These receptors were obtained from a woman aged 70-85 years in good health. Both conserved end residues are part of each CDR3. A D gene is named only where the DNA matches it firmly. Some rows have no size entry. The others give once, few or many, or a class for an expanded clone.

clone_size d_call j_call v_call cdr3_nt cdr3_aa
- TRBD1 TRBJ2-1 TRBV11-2 TGTGCCAGCAGCTTTCGGGACAGGTACAGTGAGCAGTTCTTC CASSFRDRYSEQFF
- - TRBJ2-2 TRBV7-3 TGTGCCAGCAGCTCCGTCGGGGTAGGCGTGAACACCGGGGAGCTGTTTTTT CASSSVGVGVNTGELFF
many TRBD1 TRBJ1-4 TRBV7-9 TGTGCCAGCAGTTCGGGGACAGGGGGTGAAAAACTGTTTTTT CASSSGTGGEKLFF
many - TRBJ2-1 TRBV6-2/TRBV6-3 TGTGCCAGCAGTCGTTTAGCGTCCTACAATGAGCAGTTCTTC CASSRLASYNEQFF
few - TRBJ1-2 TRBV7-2 TGTGCCAGCAGCCAAGAGGGGTGGGCAGGGAGAGGCTATGGCTACACCTTC CASSQEGWAGRGYGYTF
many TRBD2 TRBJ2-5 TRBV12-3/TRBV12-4 TGTGCCAGCAGGTCAGCTATGGGACTACAAGAGACCCAGTACTTC CASRSAMGLQETQYF
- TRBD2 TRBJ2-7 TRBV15 TGTGCCACCAGCAGAGATTGGCGGGGGAGCTCCTACGAGCAGTACTTC CATSRDWRGSSYEQYF
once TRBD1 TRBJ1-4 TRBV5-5 TGTGCCAGCAGCTTGGCGGTCAGGGGGCGCGGGGAAAAACTGTTTTTT CASSLAVRGRGEKLFF
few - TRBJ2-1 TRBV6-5 TGTGCCAGCAGTTACTACCGGGGTCGAGAGCAGTTCTTC CASSYYRGREQFF
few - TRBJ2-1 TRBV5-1 TGCGCCAGCAGCTTGAGGCAGAGCAGCTCCTACAATGAGCAGTTCTTC CASSLRQSSSYNEQFF
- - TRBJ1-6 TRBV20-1 TGCAGTGCAACTAAACCCGGGGACGATTCACCCCTCCACTTT CSATKPGDDSPLHF
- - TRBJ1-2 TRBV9 TGTGCCAGCAGCGTAGCCGGTGGAGGCTACACCTTC CASSVAGGGYTF
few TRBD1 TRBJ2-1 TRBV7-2 TGTGCCAGCAGCTTAACGTTTAACAGGGGGGAAAATGAGCAGTTCTTC CASSLTFNRGENEQFF
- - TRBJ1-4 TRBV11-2 TGTGCCAGCAGCTTCCGGAGCCGAACCCTGGGTGAAAAACTGTTTTTT CASSFRSRTLGEKLFF
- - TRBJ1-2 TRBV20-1 TGCAGTGCTAGAGATTCGGGGCCTGGCTACACCTTC CSARDSGPGYTF
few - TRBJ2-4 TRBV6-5 TGTGCCAGCAGCCCAGGAAGACTAGCCAAAAACATTCAGTACTTC CASSPGRLAKNIQYF
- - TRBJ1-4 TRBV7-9 TGTGCCAGCAGCTTAGCAAGAGCCCAAGGGGAAAAACTGTTTTTT CASSLARAQGEKLFF
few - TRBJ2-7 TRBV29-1 TGCAGCGTTGAGGGCAGGGTGGGCCGCGAGCAGTACTTC CSVEGRVGREQYF
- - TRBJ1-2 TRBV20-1 TGCAGGCCCGCCGGGCAGGGAGGATCTGGCTACACCTTC CRPAGQGGSGYTF
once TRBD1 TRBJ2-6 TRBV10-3 TGTGCCATCAGTGAGGCGGGACAGGGGGGTGCTGGGGCCAACGTCCTGACTTTC CAISEAGQGGAGANVLTF
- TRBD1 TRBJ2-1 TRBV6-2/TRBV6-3 TGTGCCAGCAGCGGGACAGGGGTTGGTGAGCAGTTCTTC CASSGTGVGEQFF
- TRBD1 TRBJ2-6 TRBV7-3 TGTGCCAGCAGCAACCACCGGGGACAGGGCGTCTCTGGGGCCAACGTCCTGACTTTC CASSNHRGQGVSGANVLTF
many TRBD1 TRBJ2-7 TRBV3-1 TGTGCCAGCAGCCATTGGGACAGCTTCTACGAGCAGTACTTC CASSHWDSFYEQYF
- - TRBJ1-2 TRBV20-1 TGCAGTGCTATAGGGGCTAACTATGGCTACACCTTC CSAIGANYGYTF
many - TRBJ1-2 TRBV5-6 TGTGCCAGCAGCTTAGACCGAGCATATGGCTACACCTTC CASSLDRAYGYTF
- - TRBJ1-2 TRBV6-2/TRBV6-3 TGTGCCAGCAGCAAAGGGGATGGCTACACCTTC CASSKGDGYTF
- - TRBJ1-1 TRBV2 TGTGCCAGCAGTGACAGGGGCTTCATGAACACTGAAGCTTTCTTT CASSDRGFMNTEAFF
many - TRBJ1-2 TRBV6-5 TGTGCCAGCAGTACGACCCCACCCCCTTATGGCTACACCTTC CASSTTPPPYGYTF
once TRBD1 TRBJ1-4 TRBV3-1 TGTGCCAGCAGCCGACTGACAGGGGTTGGTGAAAAACTGTTTTTT CASSRLTGVGEKLFF
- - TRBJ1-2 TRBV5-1 TGCGCCAGCAGCTTAGGTCGAAACTATGGCTACGCCTTC CASSLGRNYGYAF
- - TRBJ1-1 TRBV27 TGTGCCAGCAGGGAGACGAACACTGAAGCTTTCTTT CASRETNTEAFF
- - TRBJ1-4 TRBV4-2 TGTGCCAGCAGCCAAGTATCGGGGGGAAAACTGTTTTTT CASSQVSGGKLFF
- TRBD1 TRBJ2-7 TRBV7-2 TGTGCCAGCAGCTTGAGACAGGGGGAGGCTCCCTTCTCCTACGAGCAGTACTTC CASSLRQGEAPFSYEQYF
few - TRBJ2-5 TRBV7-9 TGTGCCAGCAGCTTAGTGGTGGCTAACCAGTACTTC CASSLVVANQYF
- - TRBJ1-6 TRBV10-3 TGTGCCATCAGTGAGTCGAGGGGGACCTATTCACCCCTCCACTTT CAISESRGTYSPLHF